Included here is one T cell receptor (beta chain) sequence, with context. Its antigen is as yet unknown. The CDR3 covers 11 residues. V lost 7 bases, J lost 5 bases, and 9 bases lay in between. Germline V gives CDR1 MNHEY, CDR2 SVGAGI. TCRdb's table, derived via immunoSEQ multiplex PCR, lists solely in-frame clones and lacks some. This sample has fewer than 110,000 clones, with roughly 91% found just once. This sample is part of a study of T cell responses to AZD1222 COVID-19 vaccine. General study findings and limits: White British people made up most donors, females outnumbered males, and clonal diversity was possibly underestimated.

The clonotype was recovered from an adult in good health. The sample in question was peripheral blood, obtained on day 0 of AZD1222 vaccination. V usage is TRBV6-5 and J usage is TRBJ2-7, with D possibly TRBD2 on 5 matching bases. The CDR3 protein is CASITGNEQYF. The CDR3 coding sequence is TGTGCCAGCATTACGGGAAACGAGCAGTACTTC.